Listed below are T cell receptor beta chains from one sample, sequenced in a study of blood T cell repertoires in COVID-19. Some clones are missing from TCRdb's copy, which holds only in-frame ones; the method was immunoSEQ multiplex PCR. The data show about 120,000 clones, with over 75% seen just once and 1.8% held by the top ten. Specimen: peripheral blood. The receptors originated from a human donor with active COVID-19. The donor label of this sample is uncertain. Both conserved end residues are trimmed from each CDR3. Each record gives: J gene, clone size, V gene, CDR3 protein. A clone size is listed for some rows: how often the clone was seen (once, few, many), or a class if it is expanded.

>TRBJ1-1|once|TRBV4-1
ASRGQGLKAF
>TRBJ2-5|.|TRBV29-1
SGGQTQETQY
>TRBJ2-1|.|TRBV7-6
ASSLDVPSGVFSYNEQF
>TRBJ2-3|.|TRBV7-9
ASSLRGGQSLSTDTQY
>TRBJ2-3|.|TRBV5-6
ASTGGAGDTQY
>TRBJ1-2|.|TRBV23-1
ASSQPAPKGVNYGYT
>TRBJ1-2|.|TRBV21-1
ASSKGVGAHPGQLSYGYT
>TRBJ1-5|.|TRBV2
ASSAGTSNQPQH
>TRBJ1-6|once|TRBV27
ASHPGQLNNSPLH
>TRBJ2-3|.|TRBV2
ASSELAGGTDTQY
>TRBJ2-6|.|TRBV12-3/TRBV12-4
ASRLSGANVLT
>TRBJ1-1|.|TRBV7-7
ASSEGQNTEAF
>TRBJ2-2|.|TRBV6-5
ATKPGPVPGELF
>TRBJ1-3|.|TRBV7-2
ASSLRWPGRGNTIY
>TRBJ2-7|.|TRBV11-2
ASSLAGGSSYEQY
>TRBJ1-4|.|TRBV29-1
GSRDAGEKLF
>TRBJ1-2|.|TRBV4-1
ASSLGQGYGYT
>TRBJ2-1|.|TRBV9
ASSVGPQGGNNEQF
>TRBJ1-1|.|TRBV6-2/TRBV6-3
ASSWSPGQLGAF
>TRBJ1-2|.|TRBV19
ASAGRPPNYGYT
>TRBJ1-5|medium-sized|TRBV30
AWSLAGVGNQPQH
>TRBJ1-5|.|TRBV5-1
ASSAGYGNQPQH
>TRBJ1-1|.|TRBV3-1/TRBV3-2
ASSQIAGDTEAF
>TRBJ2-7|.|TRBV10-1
ASSDPRTGGSYEQY
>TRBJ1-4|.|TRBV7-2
ASSRTGGKLF
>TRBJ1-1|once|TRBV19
ASSLQGYAEAF
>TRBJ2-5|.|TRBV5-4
ASSLSNLRGGETQY
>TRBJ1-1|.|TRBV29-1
SVEGQISAGEAF
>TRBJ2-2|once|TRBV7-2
ASTPRGVSTGELF
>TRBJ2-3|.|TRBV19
ASSIIAGGLSTDTQY
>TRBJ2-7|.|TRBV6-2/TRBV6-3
ASSLGGYEQY
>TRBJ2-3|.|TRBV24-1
ATSDGRSGGYTDTQY
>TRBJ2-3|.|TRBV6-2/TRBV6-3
ASSIAGGTDTQY